Below are 31 T cell receptor beta chains sequenced from a single sample in a study of blood T cell repertoires in COVID-19. This table comes from immunoSEQ multiplex PCR, and its TCRdb copy is limited to in-frame clones, with some not included. The sample yields around 55,000 clones, about nine tenths seen once. Sequencing was done on a sample of peripheral blood. These receptors originate from a man aged 55-75 years with active COVID-19.

The rearrangement links TRBV10-3 to TRBJ2-1; 8 positions match TRBD2. The germline gives CDR1 ENHRY, CDR2 SYGVKD. This CDR3 contains 16 residues. J gave up 6 bases and V 6 bases, and 13 bases lay outside the gene matches. In DNA form, the CDR3 reads TGTGCCATCAGCCCCCCAAGCGGGCGGGGGGCCAATGAGCAGTTCTTC. Translating it yields CAISPPSGRGANEQFF.

The chain carries TRBV18 and TRBJ2-1; TRBD2 agrees at 11 bases. Trimming at V came to 3 bases and at J to 5 bases, leaving 3 bases not matched to a gene. The germline V gene has CDR1 KGHSH and CDR2 LQKENI. This CDR3 is built from 15 residues. CDR3 amino acids: CASSPGLAGDNEQFF. Written as DNA, the CDR3 is TGTGCCAGCTCACCCGGACTAGCGGGCGACAATGAGCAGTTCTTC.

The gene calls are TRBV11-2 and TRBJ2-5; D is ambiguous. Between the trimmed V and J ends, which lost 4 bases and 2 bases, there was a span of 8 bases. From germline, CDR1 is SGHAT and CDR2 FQNNGV. This CDR3 comprises 13 residues. Written as DNA, the CDR3 is TGTGCCAGCAGCTCCCGTGAGCAAGAGACCCAGTACTTC. This encodes CASSSREQETQYF.

V usage is TRBV11-3 and J usage is TRBJ2-2; a possible D gene is TRBD1 (6 bases). Germline V gives CDR1 SGHNT, CDR2 YENEEA. This CDR3 is 13 amino acids long. V was cut by 4 bases and J by 3 bases, with 6 bases left in between. The CDR3 nucleotides read TGTGCCAGCAGCTACAGGGACACCGGGGAGCTGTTTTTT. It is translated as CASSYRDTGELFF.

The chain employs TRBV6-5 and TRBJ1-1; D unresolved. CDR1 and CDR2 (germline): MNHEY, SVGAGI. CDR3 length: 13 amino acids. Trimming took off 9 bases at V and 7 bases at J, with 18 bases between the two ends. In nucleotides, the CDR3 is TGTGCCAGACTCGGAGTAGGGAGCAGTGAAGCTTTCTTT. This codes for CARLGVGSSEAFF.

This clone has just a few counts. The V gene is TRBV5-1, the J gene TRBJ2-1; 9 nucleotides line up with TRBD1. This CDR3 contains 14 residues. V lost 3 bases to trimming and J lost 6 bases; unmatched junction nucleotides: 4. Germline values: CDR1 SGHRS, CDR2 YFSETQ. The CDR3 is CASSWGQGPNEQFF. In DNA, the CDR3 is TGCGCCAGCAGCTGGGGACAGGGCCCCAATGAGCAGTTCTTC.

This clone was counted a single time. This chain links TRBV2 with TRBJ2-1; 7 positions agree with TRBD1. V lost 3 bases to trimming and J lost 6 bases; unmatched junction nucleotides: 17. The CDR3 has 18 amino acids. Germline V gene lookup returns CDR1 SNHLY and CDR2 FYNNEI. The CDR3 is CASSDIGTELSGRNEQFF. For the CDR3, the DNA is TGTGCCAGCAGTGACATCGGGACAGAGTTATCGGGGCGCAATGAGCAGTTCTTC.

This clone was observed a single time. This sequence joins TRBV18 and TRBJ2-1; no definite D call. The CDR3 is 15 residues long. Germline V lookup: CDR1 KGHSH, CDR2 LQKENI. V was shortened by 4 bases and J by 0 bases, with 10 bases between the two germline ends. CDR3: CASSQQRSSYNEQFF. Here the CDR3 DNA reads TGTGCCAGCTCACAGCAGCGTTCCTCCTACAATGAGCAGTTCTTC. The complete variable domain, with remaining parts taken from reference TRBV18 and TRBJ2-1, reads NAGVMQNPRHLVRRRGQEARLRCSPMKGHSHVYWYRQLPEEGLKFMVYLQKENIIDESGMPKERFSAEFPKEGPSILRIQQVVRGDSAAYFCASSQQRSSYNEQFFGPGTRLTVL.

J is TRBJ1-5 and V is TRBV3-1 (or the pseudogene TRBV3-2); the D is unclear. Germline V gives CDR1 LGHDT, CDR2 YNNKEL (reference sequence). Trimming cost V 5 bases and J 0 bases, with 11 bases left between them. The CDR3 length is 15 residues. CDR3 sequence reads: CASSGSEYSNQPQHF. The CDR3, as DNA: TGTGCCAGCAGCGGGTCGGAGTATAGCAATCAGCCCCAGCATTTT.

This clone was detected only once. The V call is TRBV3-1 (or the pseudogene TRBV3-2), the J call TRBJ2-4, with a possible D match to TRBD1 (5 bases). V lost 2 bases and J 5 bases, leaving 7 bases between the germline ends. The CDR3 is 13 amino acids. Germline loops: CDR1 LGHDT, CDR2 YNNKEL (reference sequence). CDR3 amino acids: CASSQLGENIQYF. For the CDR3, the DNA is TGTGCCAGCAGCCAACTAGGGGAAAACATTCAGTACTTC.

The chain combines TRBV5-4 with TRBJ2-3, with a possible D match to TRBD1 (6 bases). V lost 5 bases to trimming and J lost 0 bases, with 10 bases between them. This CDR3 has 14 residues. The germline CDR1 and CDR2 sequences are SGHNT and YYREEE (reference sequence). CDR3 sequence: CASRWDTSTDTQYF. The CDR3 coding sequence is TGTGCCAGCAGATGGGACACCAGCACAGATACGCAGTATTTT.

Turning to this clone: The junction does not match germline at one end; this may be a read error. This chain uses TRBV7-9 with TRBJ2-6; 8 bases fit TRBD1. Germline V gives CDR1 SEHNR, CDR2 FQNEAQ (reference sequence). CDR3 size: 16 residues. The CDR3 loop reads CASSLARTGRRDVLTF. Here the CDR3 DNA reads TGTGCCAGCAGCCTAGCCAGGACAGGGCGGAGGGACGTCCTGACTTTC.

The V gene is TRBV11-2, the J gene TRBJ2-1, with 10 nucleotides matching TRBD2. V was clipped by 7 bases and J by 2 bases; unmatched bases: 5. CDR3 length: 15 amino acids. The germline V gene has CDR1 SGHAT and CDR2 FQNNGV. The DNA for the CDR3 is TGTGCCAGCACGTTAGCGGGAGGAACCTACAATGAGCAGTTCTTC. Encoded protein: CASTLAGGTYNEQFF.

This clone was seen just once. The genes are TRBV25-1 and TRBJ2-5; the D is unclear. The ends were cut back, 1 base at V and 1 base at J, with 7 bases in the middle. The CDR3 runs 14 residues. The germline V gene has CDR1 MGHDK and CDR2 SYGVNS. The CDR3 DNA is TGTGCCAGCAGTGAATGGCAGGTCCAAGAGACCCAGTACTTC. Translated: CASSEWQVQETQYF.

The rearrangement uses TRBV6-2 or TRBV6-3 and TRBJ2-1; D is perhaps TRBD2 (5 bases). Germline lookup yields CDR1 MNHEY and CDR2 SVGEGT. This CDR3 is 17 amino acids long. Trimming took off 4 bases at V and 0 bases at J, with 16 bases between the two ends. The CDR3 coding sequence is TGTGCCAGCAGTTCCCCGGACTGGGCCAGCTCCTACAATGAGCAGTTCTTC. Translated: CASSSPDWASSYNEQFF.

The chain employs TRBV14 and TRBJ2-1; 11 bases align to TRBD1. With V trimmed by 4 bases and J by 9 bases, 8 bases remained unmatched. CDR3 size: 15 residues. The germline gives CDR1 SGHDN, CDR2 FVKESK. The CDR3 spells CASSRDWTGGCEQFF. In nucleotides, the CDR3 is TGTGCCAGCAGCCGAGACTGGACAGGGGGCTGTGAGCAGTTCTTC.

In its sample, this clone was seen once. The rearrangement joins TRBV5-1 to TRBJ2-7, with TRBD2 identical over 14 bases. The CDR3 has 15 amino acids. The germline gives CDR1 SGHRS, CDR2 YFSETQ. V shed 4 bases and J 5 bases; nucleotides not matched to a gene: 5. DNA for the CDR3: TGCGCCAGCAGCAGGGGACTAGCGGGAGACCACGAGCAGTACTTC. Translation: CASSRGLAGDHEQYF.

Only one count was recorded for this clone. V gene TRBV6-5 combines with J gene TRBJ1-1; D possibly corresponds to TRBD1 (6 bases). Trimming cost V 4 bases and J 6 bases, with 12 bases left between them. Germline V gene sequence: CDR1 MNHEY, CDR2 SVGAGI. The CDR3 totals 13 residues. Written as DNA, the CDR3 is TGTGCCAGCAGTTTCCGAGGGGGGGCTGAAGCTTTCTTT. Translation: CASSFRGGAEAFF.

This clone occurred a few times. V gene TRBV7-2 combines with J gene TRBJ2-7; TRBD2 matches 8 bases. The CDR3 consists of 14 residues. CDR1 is SGHTA, CDR2 FQGNSA, per germline. With V trimmed by 2 bases and J by 3 bases, 3 bases remained unmatched. CDR3 DNA sequence: TGTGCCAGCAGCTTATCCAGCGGGAGCTACGAGCAGTACTTC. It codes for CASSLSSGSYEQYF.

This chain uses TRBV25-1 with TRBJ2-1; a possible D gene is TRBD2 (5 bases). The germline V gene has CDR1 MGHDK and CDR2 SYGVNS. V lost 0 bases and J 7 bases, leaving 7 bases between the germline ends. This CDR3 region has 13 residues. CDR3 protein: CASSEYPGNEQFF. For the CDR3, the DNA is TGTGCCAGCAGTGAATATCCGGGGAATGAGCAGTTCTTC.

The V gene is TRBV6-5, the J gene TRBJ1-1; D is uncertain. The V end lost 8 bases, the J end lost 0 bases, and 16 bases lay between the germline ends. The CDR3 has 15 residues. The germline gives CDR1 MNHEY, CDR2 SVGAGI. The CDR3 DNA follows: TGTGCCAGCCCCCCTGGGGAGAGCCTGAACACTGAAGCTTTCTTT. It specifies CASPPGESLNTEAFF.

The V call is TRBV11-3, the J call TRBJ2-1; 7 nucleotides agree with TRBD1. Germline trimming cut 0 bases from V and 6 bases from J; bases unmatched to any gene: 5. CDR1 and CDR2 from the germline V gene are SGHNT and YENEEA. The CDR3 is made up of 15 amino acids. CDR3 residues: CASSLDQGQTNEQFF. The CDR3 DNA sequence: TGTGCCAGCAGCTTAGACCAGGGACAGACCAATGAGCAGTTCTTC.

The chain links TRBV10-2 to TRBJ2-1; D possibly corresponds to TRBD2 (5 bases). The CDR3 sequence is 15 residues long. Germline CDR1 WSHSY, CDR2 SAAADI. Trimming took 3 bases from V and 0 from J, leaving 9 bases between them. CDR3 coding DNA: TGCGCCAGCAGTGATAGCGTTAGCTCCTACAATGAGCAGTTCTTC. Protein sequence: CASSDSVSSYNEQFF.

The chain couples TRBV10-1 to TRBJ2-5, with 10 bases lining up with TRBD2. The CDR3 has 16 residues. Per germline, CDR1 WNHNN and CDR2 SYGVQD (reference sequence). Trimming took 2 bases from V and 7 from J; bases not matched to a gene: 10. The DNA for the CDR3 is TGCGCCAGCAGTGAGATAGCTAGCGGGAGTTCGGTGACCCAGTACTTC. It specifies CASSEIASGSSVTQYF.

The gene calls are TRBV11-2 and TRBJ1-6; D is uncertain. CDR1 and CDR2 from the germline V gene are SGHAT and FQNNGV. The CDR3 runs 13 residues. Trimming took 6 bases from V and 11 from J, leaving 14 bases between them. The CDR3 DNA reads TGTGCCAGCAGGCCCATTGGAGGGCCACCCCTCCACTTT. Translation gives CASRPIGGPPLHF.

The CDR3, as DNA: TGTGCCAGCAGTTTATCGATGGGTGCGGGAGCTCCCTACGAGCAGTACTTC. Its protein product is CASSLSMGAGAPYEQYF. This chain links TRBV27 with TRBJ2-7, with 7 bases lining up with TRBD2. Germline-derived CDR1 and CDR2 are MNHEY and SMNVEV (reference sequence). Trimming cost V 0 bases and J 2 bases; bases outside gene matches: 10. CDR3 length equals 17 residues.

The V and J genes are TRBV18 and TRBJ2-1, with 11 bases aligning to TRBD2. Germline loops: CDR1 KGHSH, CDR2 LQKENI. J lost 4 bases, V lost 3 bases, and 11 bases had no gene match. The CDR3 is 18 residues long. The CDR3 is CASSPSLTSGINYNEQFF. Here the CDR3 DNA reads TGTGCCAGCTCACCTTCCCTGACTAGCGGGATTAATTACAATGAGCAGTTCTTC.

The chain combines TRBV3-1 (or the pseudogene TRBV3-2) with TRBJ2-2; possible D gene TRBD2, 6 bases. The CDR3 has 16 amino acids. V was shortened by 0 bases and J by 4 bases, with 12 bases between the two germline ends. CDR1 is LGHDT and CDR2 is YNNKEL in the germline V gene (reference sequence). The CDR3 bases are TGTGCCAGCAGCCAAGATGGGGGGATGAGCACCGGGGAGCTGTTTTTT. Amino acids: CASSQDGGMSTGELFF.

The CDR3 sequence: CASSPWTGVNEKLFF. Written as DNA, the CDR3 is TGTGCCAGCTCACCCTGGACAGGGGTTAATGAAAAACTGTTTTTT. The chain uses TRBV18 and TRBJ1-4; 9 bases are a match to TRBD1. The V gene's germline CDR1 is KGHSH and CDR2 LQKENI. Trimming cost V 3 bases and J 4 bases; bases outside gene matches: 3. The CDR3 has 15 amino acids.

This chain joins TRBV7-2 and TRBJ2-7; 8 bases fit TRBD1. After removal of 6 bases from V and 0 bases from J, the junction contained 7 bases not matched to a gene. This CDR3 contains 15 residues. Per germline, CDR1 SGHTA and CDR2 FQGNSA. CDR3 DNA: TGTGCCAGCAGGCCCGACAGGGGAGGCTCCTACGAGCAGTACTTC. Its protein is CASRPDRGGSYEQYF.

J is TRBJ2-7 and V is TRBV10-1; 13 positions agree with TRBD2. Germline V lookup: CDR1 WNHNN, CDR2 SYGVQD (reference sequence). V was clipped by 8 bases and J by 3 bases; unmatched bases: 10. The CDR3 runs to 16 residues. The CDR3 coding sequence is TGCGCCAGCTCCAGAGGGGGGACTAGCGGGGACTACGAGCAGTACTTC. Amino acid sequence: CASSRGGTSGDYEQYF.